This TCR beta chain appears in the sequencing data of a study of radiation and T cells in renal cell carcinoma (TCRdb year 2020). Concerning the study at large: In total, 50 to 60 samples, comprising approximately 26 tumors and some 27 peripheral blood samples, were subjected to TCR beta sequencing. Across all 50 or so samples, under 5,000,000 unique CDR3 nucleotide sequences encoding some 2.6 million unique CDR3 amino acid sequences were identified. The final blood draw took place at 4 weeks after radiation, the same time as nephrectomy.

With regard to this clone: Its antigen remains unidentified. No qualities accompany the bases; no much larger clone lies one base away.

The germline V gene encodes CDR1 SGHAT and CDR2 FQNNGV. Reading from cysteine to phenylalanine, the CDR3 counts 14 amino acids. The retained sequence is limited to the CDR3, 42 bases, with the frame set at the first base. V is shortened by 1 base, J by 2 bases, and the region joining them spans 5 bases. The immunoSEQ kit was used, according to the manufacturer's recommendations, to generate TCR beta libraries from genomic DNA. To prepare the libraries, a first multiplex PCR with proprietary primers was run, followed by a second PCR that added unique barcodes, and a bead cleanup was done after each round. A kit-provided positive control reaction and a negative control reaction were included in every sample batch. The final libraries were assessed on an Agilent 4200 TapeStation D1000 ScreenTape, pooled by volume, and quantified by qPCR. Sequencing ran on an Illumina NextSeq500 with a MidOutput 150-cycle cartridge, using 156 Read1 and 15 Index1 cycles with kit custom primers. The pooled library was loaded at approximately 0.95 pM with roughly 19% PhiX control spiked in. Processing in the source paper ran as follows. Vendor-processed data were analyzed in R, and a clonotype was defined as all T cells sharing the same CDR3 nucleotide sequence. For clone abundance analyses, frequencies were normalized to the 10,000 most abundant clones in each sample. Public T cell clones, which averaged fewer than five per sample, were removed prior to analysis. Tumor-enriched and baseline blood-enriched clonotypes were defined by at least a 32-fold difference in abundance between compartments. A beta-binomial differential abundance model was applied to find clonotypes that expanded or contracted between blood time points. Similarity between tumor and blood repertoires was quantified using the Baroni-Urbani and Buser coefficient, and groups were compared with two-tailed Wilcoxon tests in R. TCRdb re-hosts the immuneACCESS table, in-frame sequences only. Its copies lack some clones; in the studies checked, an unresolved V gene accounts for under half of them, and the cause for the rest is not known. The V and J calls and clone size come from that table; D and trimming were worked out from the DNA. This sample lists roughly 90,000 clones; around four fifths were detected once. The ten largest make up around 9.4% of the sample.

Study-wide findings and limitations: Effects of radiation dose or scheduling on the TCR repertoire could not be addressed with the single-armed trial design. Because pretreatment tumor biopsies were not available, the study could not determine whether clonotypes were already present within the tumor at baseline. Dynamics of the blood repertoire were not tracked past 4 weeks after treatment. An increase in top tumor clonotypes in blood was observed from baseline to 2 weeks post-radiation, followed by contraction by 4 weeks, which was taken to suggest transient expansion of tumor-resident clones.

The time point label, read with the paper, signifies: blood 4 weeks post-SBRT, at nephrectomy. What the treatment or condition label conveys for this sample: 15 Gy SBRT to primary tumor, nephrectomy 4 weeks later. Samples were obtained from a clinical trial, in which 15 Gy stereotactic body radiation therapy was delivered to primary renal cell carcinomas and nephrectomy was performed 4 weeks later. To follow tumor-enriched clonotypes, peripheral blood was collected serially from radiation-treated patients at baseline and again at 2 weeks and 4 weeks after SBRT. Every patient's renal cell carcinoma showed clear cell pathology. Genomic DNA for TCR sequencing was prepared using the QIAamp DNA Blood Mini Kit (Qiagen). Samples were included in the analyses only if all quality control checks were passed.

This TCR came from a man aged 45-60 years with renal cell carcinoma. The rearrangement joined TRBV11-2 to TRBJ2-2, with the D gene not confidently named. The sequencing here drew on blood, taken from a patient whose treatment included radiotherapy and nephrectomy. The CDR3 loop reads CASSLVTNTGELFF. The DNA is TGTGCCAGCAGCTTAGTGACCAACACCGGGGAGCTGTTTTTT. When the CDR3 is completed using the reference TRBV11-2 and TRBJ2-2 genes on either side, the full variable domain is EAGVAQSPRYKIIEKRQSVAFWCNPISGHATLYWYQQILGQGPKLLIQFQNNGVVDDSQLPKDRFSAERLKGVDSTLKIQPAKLEDSAVYLCASSLVTNTGELFFGEGSRLTVL.